These 30 T cell receptor beta chains were all obtained from the same sample, sequenced in a study of spatial heterogeneity in lung cancer (dated by TCRdb to between 2018 and 2021). What the authors observed across the whole study: The tumor nonsynonymous mutation count correlated with the number of expanded alpha and beta TCRs within the tumor.

Antigens for these TCRs are unknown. The sample's time point label, in plain terms: sample taken at primary tumor resection. Receptors were amplified or captured by 5' RACE. TCRdb lists the instrument as NextSeq 500. TCRdb handled the public reads itself, with Q25 trimming in fastp and clone calling in MiXCR, and kept productive beta chains. Each record represents a unique CDR3 protein, reported with the most common genes and DNA among its rows. This sample holds about 14,000 distinct CDR3 sequences; over 3% were observed only once. The top ten hold approximately 8% of the sample. The sequencing used lung tumor tissue, collected at surgery. The source is a male donor with early-stage non-small cell lung cancer.

Concerning this clonotype: A much larger clone sits a single nucleotide away, making a read error possible. The chain is built from TRBV20-1 and TRBJ2-3; D unclear. V lost 2 bases, J lost 4 bases, and 16 bases lay in between. This CDR3 is built from 15 residues. Germline V gene data show CDR1 as DFQATT and CDR2 as SNEGSKA (reference sequence). The CDR3 protein is CSARYSDTQSDTQYF. CDR3 DNA: TGCAGTGCTAGATATTCGGATACACAATCAGATACGCAGTATTTT.

V gene TRBV4-1 combines with J gene TRBJ1-6, with 8 bases aligning to TRBD1. V trimming: 6 bases; J trimming: 10 bases; junction bases outside the gene matches: 8. The CDR3 loop spans 14 amino acids. CDR1 and CDR2 (germline): MGHRA, YSYEKL. DNA of the CDR3: TGCGCCAGCAGTGACAGGGGAGGTCGCTCACCCCTCCACTTT. Protein: CASSDRGGRSPLHF.

There are many counts of this clonotype. This sequence joins TRBV29-1 and TRBJ2-5; 11 nucleotides match TRBD1. V dropped 6 bases and J dropped 5; count of bases not matched to a gene: 8. CDR1 and CDR2 (germline): SQVTM, ANQGSEA. The CDR3 length is 14 residues. The CDR3 loop is CSVEDRGRRETQYF. Here the CDR3 DNA reads TGCAGCGTAGAGGACAGGGGGCGCAGGGAGACCCAGTACTTC.

This clonotype was recorded at least ten times. J is TRBJ1-1 and V is TRBV5-1; 7 bases are a match to TRBD1. Germline loops: CDR1 SGHRS, CDR2 YFSETQ. The CDR3 sequence is 19 residues long. V trimming: 4 bases; J trimming: 3 bases; junction bases outside the gene matches: 21. The CDR3 reads CASSLKKGQSSLSDTEAFF. DNA of the CDR3: TGCGCCAGCAGCCTAAAAAAGGGACAGTCTTCCCTATCAGACACTGAAGCTTTCTTT.

The table lists this clonotype with many counts. The chain has TRBV9 and TRBJ2-3; D not certain. Germline V CDR1 and CDR2: SGDLS, YYNGEE. V was pared by 2 bases and J by 0 bases, with 7 bases between. The CDR3 length is 14 residues. The CDR3 is CASSVSGSTDTQYF. CDR3 DNA sequence: TGTGCCAGCAGCGTTTCAGGAAGCACAGATACGCAGTATTTT.

This clonotype was counted at least ten times. The chain carries TRBV11-2 and TRBJ2-1, with D hard to call. The CDR3 runs 16 residues. Germline V gives CDR1 SGHAT, CDR2 FQNNGV. V was cut by 8 bases and J by 1 base, with 18 bases left in between. CDR3: CASGPIWVTSYNEQFF. CDR3 bases: TGTGCCAGCGGACCGATCTGGGTAACTTCCTACAATGAGCAGTTCTTC.

CDR3 in amino acids: CASKNPDGPIAHF. The CDR3 nucleotides read TGTGCCAGCAAAAATCCCGACGGCCCGATTGCCCACTTT. The genes are TRBV2 and TRBJ1-6, with D unresolved. The germline V and J ends were trimmed by 7 bases and 18 bases, with 22 bases remaining between them. CDR3 length: 13 residues. Germline CDR1 and CDR2: SNHLY and FYNNEI.

This clonotype was seen ten or more times. V is TRBV6-6 and J is TRBJ2-5; D call uncertain. The CDR3 is 14 residues long. The V and J ends lost 6 bases and 4 bases respectively, with 15 bases between them. Germline V gives CDR1 MNHNY, CDR2 SVGAGI (reference sequence). The CDR3 nucleotides read TGTGCCAGCAGGGACGGCTCGGCTCCAGAGACCCAGTACTTC. It specifies CASRDGSAPETQYF.

The table lists this clonotype with a few counts. The chain uses TRBV24-1 and TRBJ1-1; D gene uncertain. The V end was cut by 4 bases, the J end by 1 base, with 6 bases between. This CDR3 is built from 13 residues. In germline, CDR1 is KGHDR, CDR2 SFDVKD. The CDR3 bases are TGTGCCACCAGTGACGGAGGGAACACTGAAGCTTTCTTT. Protein: CATSDGGNTEAFF.

The V call is TRBV20-1, the J call TRBJ2-5; TRBD1 might be the D (5 bases). Germline V gives CDR1 DFQATT, CDR2 SNEGSKA (reference sequence). This CDR3 is 14 amino acids long. With 3 bases removed from V and 5 bases from J, the gap between germline ends came to 16 bases. The CDR3 is CSASPVRDGETQYF. CDR3 DNA: TGCAGTGCTAGTCCTGTCAGGGATGGCGAGACCCAGTACTTC.

This clonotype counts as medium-sized. The V and J genes are TRBV6-5 and TRBJ1-5; 8 bases align to TRBD1. Trimming cost V 5 bases and J 5 bases; bases outside gene matches: 5. CDR1 MNHEY and CDR2 SVGAGI come from the germline V gene. This CDR3 is 14 amino acids long. The CDR3 loop is CASSQGAIYQPQHF. CDR3 DNA: TGTGCCAGCAGTCAGGGGGCAATCTATCAGCCCCAGCATTTT.

In its sample, this clonotype ranks as medium-sized (0.01 to 0.1%). This chain connects TRBV20-1 to TRBJ2-2, with D hard to call. The V and J ends lost 4 bases and 1 base respectively, with 10 bases between them. Germline CDR1 DFQATT, CDR2 SNEGSKA (reference sequence). CDR3 length: 14 residues. In nucleotides, the CDR3 is TGCAGTGCTATATCGTCAGGGAACACCGGGGAGCTGTTTTTT. Translated, it gives CSAISSGNTGELFF.

The table lists this clonotype with many counts. The chain's CDR3 is CAISGDREVYTF. CDR3 coding DNA: TGTGCCATCAGTGGGGACAGGGAGGTCTACACCTTC. V usage is TRBV10-3 and J usage is TRBJ1-2; 9 positions match TRBD1. The V and J ends lost 4 bases and 10 bases, in that order; junction bases with no gene match: 4. The CDR3 spans 12 residues. Germline values: CDR1 ENHRY, CDR2 SYGVKD.

This clonotype is judged medium-sized. The genes are TRBV7-8 and TRBJ1-1; 7 nucleotides line up with TRBD1. The CDR3 is 13 amino acids. Looked up from germline, CDR1 is SGHVS and CDR2 is FQNEAQ. Trimming took 4 bases from V and 10 from J; bases not matched to a gene: 9. CDR3: CASSSTRQGGAFF. As DNA, the CDR3 is TGTGCCAGCAGCTCGACGAGACAGGGAGGAGCTTTCTTT.

Relative to its sample, this clonotype is medium-sized. The rearrangement links TRBV19 to TRBJ2-1, with TRBD1 matching over 7 bases. Germline V CDR1 and CDR2: LNHDA, SQIVND (reference sequence). The CDR3 covers 15 residues. The ends lost 9 bases at V and 7 bases at J; junction bases unmatched: 15. The CDR3 nucleotides read TGTGCCAGCGGTCTTTTAAGGGACAGTACGAATGAGCAGTTCTTC. Translating it yields CASGLLRDSTNEQFF. The full variable domain, completed using reference TRBV19 and TRBJ2-1, is DGGITQSPKYLFRKEGQNVTLSCEQNLNHDAMYWYRQDPGQGLRLIYYSQIVNDFQKGDIAEGYSVSREKKESFPLTVTSAQKNPTAFYLCASGLLRDSTNEQFFGPGTRLTVL.

By frequency in the sample, this clonotype is medium-sized (0.01 to 0.1%). This sequence joins TRBV27 and TRBJ1-5; 8 bases fit TRBD1. Germline V gene data show CDR1 as MNHEY and CDR2 as SMNVEV (reference sequence). The CDR3 runs to 14 residues. J lost 4 bases, V lost 6 bases, and 5 bases had no gene match. The CDR3 coding sequence is TGTGCCAGCAGGCCGGGACAGGCGAATCAGCCCCAGCATTTT. Translation: CASRPGQANQPQHF.

Ten or more counts support this clonotype. A much larger clone lies a single base off, so this may be a read error. The chain employs TRBV20-1 and TRBJ1-2, with TRBD1 matching over 11 bases. The CDR3 consists of 13 residues. From germline, CDR1 is DFQATT and CDR2 SNEGSKA (reference sequence). In DNA form, the CDR3 reads TGCAGTGCTAGGTGGGACAGGGGGAATGGCTACAACTTC. As protein: CSARWDRGNGYNF.

This clonotype was recorded at least ten times. The chain couples TRBV6-5 to TRBJ1-6, with D unresolved. Trimming cost V 5 bases and J 10 bases, with 18 bases left between them. This CDR3 contains 15 residues. Germline loops: CDR1 MNHEY, CDR2 SVGAGI. CDR3 sequence: CASSPLNGVGSPLHF. Written as DNA, the CDR3 is TGTGCCAGCAGTCCGCTAAACGGGGTTGGATCACCCCTCCACTTT.

There are many counts of this clonotype. This rearrangement joins TRBV2 to TRBJ2-2, with D unresolved. The CDR3 extends over 13 amino acids. The germline V gene has CDR1 SNHLY and CDR2 FYNNEI. Between the trimmed V and J ends, which lost 6 bases and 7 bases, there was a span of 12 bases. DNA of the CDR3: TGTGCCAGCAGCTTCTTGGGGAACGGGGAGCTGTTTTTT. Amino acids: CASSFLGNGELFF. Supplemented by reference TRBV2 and TRBJ2-2, the full variable domain reads EPEVTQTPSHQVTQMGQEVILRCVPISNHLYFYWYRQILGQKVEFLVSFYNNEISEKSEIFDDQFSVERPDGSNFTLKIRSTKLEDSAMYFCASSFLGNGELFFGEGSRLTVL.

This clonotype has a handful of counts. The chain carries TRBV20-1 and TRBJ1-1; D not resolved. Germline V gene data show CDR1 as DFQATT and CDR2 as SNEGSKA (reference sequence). The CDR3 is 12 residues long. With 0 bases removed from V and 1 base from J, the gap between germline ends came to 3 bases. The CDR3 nucleotides are TGCAGTGCTAGAGAGGGGAACACTGAAGCTTTCTTT. Residues: CSAREGNTEAFF.

This clonotype was detected many times. This rearrangement joins TRBV11-1 to TRBJ2-2, with 7 bases lining up with TRBD1. The CDR3 has 16 amino acids. With V trimmed by 5 bases and J by 5 bases, 11 bases remained unmatched. Germline loops: CDR1 SGHAT, CDR2 FQDESV (reference sequence). The DNA for the CDR3 is TGTGCCAGCAGCGAACGACAGGGTCCGAGGACCGGGGAGCTGTTTTTT. Amino acids: CASSERQGPRTGELFF.

This clonotype was seen a handful of times. The chain carries TRBV30 and TRBJ1-1; TRBD1 agrees at 7 bases. The germline CDR1 and CDR2 sequences are GTSNPN and SVGIG (reference sequence). Losses at the gene ends were 1 base for V and 5 bases for J; bases not matched to a gene: 4. The CDR3 is 13 amino acids. The CDR3 protein is CAWSGDRVTEAFF. In nucleotides, the CDR3 is TGTGCCTGGAGTGGAGACAGGGTGACTGAAGCTTTCTTT. Supplemented by reference TRBV30 and TRBJ1-1, the full variable domain reads SQTIHQWPATLVQPVGSPLSLECTVEGTSNPNLYWYRQAAGRGLQLLFYSVGIGQISSEVPQNLSASRPQDRQFILSSKKLLLSDSGFYLCAWSGDRVTEAFFGQGTRLTVV.

By its share, this clonotype is medium-sized. The J gene is TRBJ2-7, the V gene TRBV12-3 or TRBV12-4; 8 nucleotides line up with TRBD1. The V gene end was trimmed by 4 bases and the J gene end by 1 base; junction bases not matched to a gene: 0. The CDR3 is made up of 13 amino acids. The CDR3 coding sequence is TGTGCCAGCAGTTGGACAGGGTCCTACGAGCAGTACTTC. It encodes CASSWTGSYEQYF.

Notes on this clonotype: A clone one base away is much larger, so this may be a read error. This chain uses TRBV7-2 with TRBJ2-3; D not certain. The CDR3 is made up of 13 amino acids. V was clipped by 7 bases and J by 6 bases, with 14 bases between them. CDR1 and CDR2 from the germline V gene are SGHTA and FQGNSA. The CDR3 sequence is CASTQATADTQYF. In DNA, the CDR3 is TGTGCCAGCACTCAGGCGACGGCCGATACGCAGTATTTT.

A note on this clonotype: A much more abundant neighbour one base away suggests this may be a read error. The rearrangement links TRBV15 to TRBJ2-5; 7 bases map to TRBD2. The CDR3 covers 14 residues. Per germline, CDR1 LNHNV and CDR2 YYDKDF (reference sequence). CDR3 amino acids: CATIRVASGKTQYF. The CDR3 region has the DNA TGTGCCACCATCAGAGTGGCTAGCGGAAAGACCCAGTACTTC.

This clonotype is medium-sized. The V and J genes are TRBV20-1 and TRBJ1-6; D uncertain. The CDR3 runs 12 residues. Germline V gene lookup returns CDR1 DFQATT and CDR2 SNEGSKA (reference sequence). V gave up 0 bases and J gave up 10 bases, with 7 bases separating them. CDR3 sequence reads: CSARDPVSPLHF. In nucleotides, the CDR3 is TGCAGTGCTAGAGATCCGGTCTCACCCCTCCACTTT.

This clonotype was seen repeatedly, ten times or more. J is TRBJ1-3 and V is TRBV5-1; D not resolved. V lost 5 bases, J lost 0 bases, and 6 bases lay in between. Germline CDR1 is SGHRS and CDR2 is YFSETQ. CDR3 length: 13 residues. The CDR3 sequence is CASSLSSGNTIYF. CDR3 DNA sequence: TGCGCCAGCAGTCTGAGCTCTGGAAACACCATATATTTT.

By share, this clonotype counts as medium-sized. V is TRBV6-6 and J is TRBJ1-1; 8 nucleotides match TRBD1. This CDR3 spans 14 amino acids. In germline, CDR1 is MNHNY, CDR2 SVGAGI (reference sequence). Losses at the gene ends were 6 bases for V and 2 bases for J; bases not matched to a gene: 5. The CDR3: CASRVTGANTEAFF. For the CDR3, the DNA is TGTGCCAGCAGGGTGACAGGGGCAAACACTGAAGCTTTCTTT.

The chain joins TRBV27 to TRBJ1-6, with 8 positions matching TRBD1. The J segment lost 7 bases and the V segment lost 5 bases, leaving 7 bases of the junction unmatched. This CDR3 contains 15 residues. From germline, CDR1 is MNHEY and CDR2 SMNVEV (reference sequence). The DNA for the CDR3 is TGTGCCAGCAGTCTTGGACAGGGAAGAAATTCACCCCTCCACTTT. It yields the protein CASSLGQGRNSPLHF.

This clonotype came up a few times. V is TRBV20-1 and J is TRBJ2-1; D tentatively reads TRBD1 or TRBD2 (5 bases each). CDR1 is DFQATT, CDR2 SNEGSKA, per germline (reference sequence). There are 15 residues in the CDR3. V was shortened by 3 bases and J by 5 bases, with 17 bases between the two germline ends. CDR3: CSARRLGTPHNEQFF. The DNA for the CDR3 is TGCAGTGCTAGGAGGCTCGGGACGCCCCACAATGAGCAGTTCTTC.